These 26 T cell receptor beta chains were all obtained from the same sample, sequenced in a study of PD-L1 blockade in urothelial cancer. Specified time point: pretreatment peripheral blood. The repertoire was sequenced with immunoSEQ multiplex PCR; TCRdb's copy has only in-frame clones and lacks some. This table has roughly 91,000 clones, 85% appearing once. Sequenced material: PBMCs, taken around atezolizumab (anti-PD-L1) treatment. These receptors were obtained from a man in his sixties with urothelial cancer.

CDR3 in amino acids: CASTLGRGTDTQYF. DNA for the CDR3: TGCGCCAGCACCTTAGGCCGGGGGACAGATACGCAGTATTTT. The chain carries TRBV5-1 and TRBJ2-3, with D possibly TRBD2 on 6 matching bases. This CDR3 comprises 14 residues. The germline V and J ends were trimmed by 6 bases and 3 bases, with 14 bases remaining between them. CDR1 and CDR2 (germline): SGHRS, YFSETQ.

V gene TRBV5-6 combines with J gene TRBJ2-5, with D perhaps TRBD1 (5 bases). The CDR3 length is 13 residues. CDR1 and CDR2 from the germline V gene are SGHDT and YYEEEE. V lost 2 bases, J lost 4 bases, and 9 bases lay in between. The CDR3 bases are TGTGCCAGCAGCTTAGGGGTAGGAGAGACCCAGTACTTC. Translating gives CASSLGVGETQYF.

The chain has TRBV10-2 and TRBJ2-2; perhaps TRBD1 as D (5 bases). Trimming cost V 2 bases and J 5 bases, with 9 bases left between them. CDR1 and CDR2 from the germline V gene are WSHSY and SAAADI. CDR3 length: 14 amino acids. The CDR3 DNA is TGCGCCAGCAGTGAGAGGGGTACGACCGGGGAGCTGTTTTTT. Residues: CASSERGTTGELFF.

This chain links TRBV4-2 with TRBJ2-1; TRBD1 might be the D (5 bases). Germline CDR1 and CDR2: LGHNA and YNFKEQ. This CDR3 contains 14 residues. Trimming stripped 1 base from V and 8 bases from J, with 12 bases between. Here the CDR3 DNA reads TGTGCCAGCAGCCAAGTGGGCAGGGAAGATGAGCAGTTCTTC. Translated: CASSQVGREDEQFF.

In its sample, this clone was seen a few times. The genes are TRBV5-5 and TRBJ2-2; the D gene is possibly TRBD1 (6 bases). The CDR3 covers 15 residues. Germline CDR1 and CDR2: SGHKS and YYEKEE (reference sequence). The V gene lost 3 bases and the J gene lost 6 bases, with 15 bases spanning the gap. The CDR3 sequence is CASSSQGSPAGELFF. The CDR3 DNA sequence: TGTGCCAGCAGCTCGCAGGGGTCTCCGGCCGGGGAGCTGTTTTTT.

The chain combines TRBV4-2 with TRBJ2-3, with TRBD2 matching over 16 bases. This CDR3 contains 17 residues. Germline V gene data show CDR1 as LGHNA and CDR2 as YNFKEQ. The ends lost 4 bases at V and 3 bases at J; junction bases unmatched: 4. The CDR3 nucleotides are TGTGCCAGCAGCCCCCCGGGACTAGCGGGAGGGACAGATACGCAGTATTTT. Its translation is CASSPPGLAGGTDTQYF.

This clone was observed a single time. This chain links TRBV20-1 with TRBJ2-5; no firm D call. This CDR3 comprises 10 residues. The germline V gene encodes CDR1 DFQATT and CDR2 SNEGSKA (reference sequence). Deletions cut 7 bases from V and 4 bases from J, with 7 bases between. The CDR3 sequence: CSGTVETQYF. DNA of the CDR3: TGCAGTGGCACAGTAGAGACCCAGTACTTC.

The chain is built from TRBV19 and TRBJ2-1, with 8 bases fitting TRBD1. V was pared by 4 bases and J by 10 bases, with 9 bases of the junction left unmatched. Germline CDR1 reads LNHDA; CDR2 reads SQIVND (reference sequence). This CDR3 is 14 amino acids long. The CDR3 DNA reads TGTGCCAGTAGTACCGGGACAGGTTCTTGGGAGCAGTTCTTC. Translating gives CASSTGTGSWEQFF.

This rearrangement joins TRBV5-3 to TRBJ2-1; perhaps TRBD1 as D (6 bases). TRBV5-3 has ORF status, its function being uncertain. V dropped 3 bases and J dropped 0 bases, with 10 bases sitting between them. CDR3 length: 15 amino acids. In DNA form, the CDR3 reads TGTGCCAGAAGCTCCCAGGGGCTCTCCTACAATGAGCAGTTCTTC. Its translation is CARSSQGLSYNEQFF.

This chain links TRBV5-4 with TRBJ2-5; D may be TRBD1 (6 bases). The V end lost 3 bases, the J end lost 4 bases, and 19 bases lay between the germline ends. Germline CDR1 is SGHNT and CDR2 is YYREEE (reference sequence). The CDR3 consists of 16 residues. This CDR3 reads CASSSGAQSFPETQYF. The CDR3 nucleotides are TGTGCCAGCAGCTCAGGGGCCCAGTCGTTTCCAGAGACCCAGTACTTC.

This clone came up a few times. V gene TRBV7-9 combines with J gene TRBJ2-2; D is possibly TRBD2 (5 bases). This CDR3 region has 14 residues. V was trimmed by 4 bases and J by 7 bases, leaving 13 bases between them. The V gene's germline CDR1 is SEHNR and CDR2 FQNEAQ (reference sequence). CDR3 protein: CASSSIGAGGELFF. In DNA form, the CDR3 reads TGTGCCAGCAGCTCCATAGGTGCGGGCGGGGAGCTGTTTTTT.

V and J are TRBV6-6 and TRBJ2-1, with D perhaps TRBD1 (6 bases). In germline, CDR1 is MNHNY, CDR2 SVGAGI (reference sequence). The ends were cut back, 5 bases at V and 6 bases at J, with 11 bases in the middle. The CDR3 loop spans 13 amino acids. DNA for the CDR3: TGTGCCAGCAGTCTCCAGGGGCCCAATGAGCAGTTCTTC. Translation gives CASSLQGPNEQFF.

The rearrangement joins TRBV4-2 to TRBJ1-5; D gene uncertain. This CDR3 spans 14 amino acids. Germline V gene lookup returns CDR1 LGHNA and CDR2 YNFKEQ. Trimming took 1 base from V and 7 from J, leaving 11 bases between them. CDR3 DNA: TGTGCCAGCAGCCAAGGGCTGATGGAGCAGCCCCAGCATTTT. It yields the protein CASSQGLMEQPQHF.

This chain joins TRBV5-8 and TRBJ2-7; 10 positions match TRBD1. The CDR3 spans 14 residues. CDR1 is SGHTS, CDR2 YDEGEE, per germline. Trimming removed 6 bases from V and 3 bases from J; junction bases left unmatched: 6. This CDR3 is CASNPRDRGYEQYF. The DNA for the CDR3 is TGTGCCAGCAACCCCCGGGACAGGGGCTACGAGCAGTACTTC.

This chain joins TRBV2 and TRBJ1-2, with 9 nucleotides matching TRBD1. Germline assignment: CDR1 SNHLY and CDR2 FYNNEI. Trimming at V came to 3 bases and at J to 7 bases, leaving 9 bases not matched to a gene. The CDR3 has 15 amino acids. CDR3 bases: TGTGCCAGCAGTGAGGACAGGGGAGAAATTGGTGGCTACACCTTC. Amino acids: CASSEDRGEIGGYTF.

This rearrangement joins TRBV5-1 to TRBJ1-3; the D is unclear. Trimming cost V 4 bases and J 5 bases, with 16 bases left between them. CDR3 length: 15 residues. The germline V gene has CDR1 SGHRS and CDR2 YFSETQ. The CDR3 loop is CASSVNPGGRNTIYF. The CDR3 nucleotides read TGCGCCAGCAGCGTAAACCCTGGAGGTAGAAACACCATATATTTT.

This CDR3 is CASSYSPGGLEETQYF. CDR3 coding DNA: TGTGCCAGCAGTTACTCGCCAGGGGGCCTGGAAGAGACCCAGTACTTC. This chain joins TRBV6-5 and TRBJ2-5; 8 bases line up with TRBD1. This CDR3 region has 16 residues. Germline CDR1 reads MNHEY; CDR2 reads SVGAGI. After removal of 0 bases from V and 3 bases from J, the junction contained 6 bases not matched to a gene.

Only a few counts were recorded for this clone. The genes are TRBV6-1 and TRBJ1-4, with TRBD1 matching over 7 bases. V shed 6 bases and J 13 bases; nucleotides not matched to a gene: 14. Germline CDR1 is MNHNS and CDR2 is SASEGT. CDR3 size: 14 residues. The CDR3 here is CASRHRIGTEGLFF. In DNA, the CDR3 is TGTGCCAGCAGACATAGGATCGGGACAGAAGGACTGTTTTTT.

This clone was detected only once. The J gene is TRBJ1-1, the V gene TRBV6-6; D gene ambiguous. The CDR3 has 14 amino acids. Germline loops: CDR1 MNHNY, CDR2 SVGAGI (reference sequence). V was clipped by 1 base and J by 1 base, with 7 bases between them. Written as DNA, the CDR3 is TGTGCCAGCAGTTACTGGGGAGAGAACACTGAAGCTTTCTTT. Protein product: CASSYWGENTEAFF.

The CDR3 DNA reads as TGTGCCAGCAGCTTGGTAACAGATACGCAGTATTTT. Protein sequence: CASSLVTDTQYF. The chain employs TRBV5-6 and TRBJ2-3; no firm D call. Per germline, CDR1 SGHDT and CDR2 YYEEEE. V was pared by 0 bases and J by 3 bases, with 2 bases between. The CDR3 totals 12 residues.

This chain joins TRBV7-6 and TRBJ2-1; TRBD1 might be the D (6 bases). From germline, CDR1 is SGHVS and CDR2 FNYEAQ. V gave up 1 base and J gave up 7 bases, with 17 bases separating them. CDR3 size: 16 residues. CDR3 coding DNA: TGTGCCAGCAGCTTAGTTCAGGGGCGAGGGGGTAATGAGCAGTTCTTC. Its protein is CASSLVQGRGGNEQFF.

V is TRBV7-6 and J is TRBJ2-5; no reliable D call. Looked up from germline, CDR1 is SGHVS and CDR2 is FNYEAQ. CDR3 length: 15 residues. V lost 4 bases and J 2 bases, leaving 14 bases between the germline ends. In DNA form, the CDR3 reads TGTGCCAGCAGCTCAAGGCGGAGTGAACAAGAGACCCAGTACTTC. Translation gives CASSSRRSEQETQYF. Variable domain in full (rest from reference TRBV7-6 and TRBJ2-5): GAGVSQSPRYKVTKRGQDVALRCDPISGHVSLYWYRQALGQGPEFLTYFNYEAQQDKSGLPNDRFSAERPEGSISTLTIQRTEQRDSAMYRCASSSRRSEQETQYFGPGTRLLVL.

CDR3 region: CASSYAKWSTEAFF. Here the CDR3 DNA reads TGTGCCAGCAGTTACGCGAAATGGAGCACTGAAGCTTTCTTT. The chain joins TRBV6-5 to TRBJ1-1; D is ambiguous. V lost 2 bases to trimming and J lost 4 bases, with 11 bases between them. Germline V gives CDR1 MNHEY, CDR2 SVGAGI. This CDR3 contains 14 residues.

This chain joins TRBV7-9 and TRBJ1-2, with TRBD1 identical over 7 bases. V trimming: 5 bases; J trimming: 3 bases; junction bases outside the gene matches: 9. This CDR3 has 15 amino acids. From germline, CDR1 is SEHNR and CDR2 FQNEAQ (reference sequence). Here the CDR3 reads CASSPTWDSDYGYTF. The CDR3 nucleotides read TGTGCCAGCAGCCCCACCTGGGACAGTGACTATGGCTACACCTTC.

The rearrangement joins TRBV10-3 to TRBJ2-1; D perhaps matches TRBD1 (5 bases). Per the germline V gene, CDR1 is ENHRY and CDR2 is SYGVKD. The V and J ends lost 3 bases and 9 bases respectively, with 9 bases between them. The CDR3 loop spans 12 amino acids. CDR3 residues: CAISEQATEQFF. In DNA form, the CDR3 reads TGTGCCATCAGTGAACAGGCCACTGAGCAGTTCTTC.

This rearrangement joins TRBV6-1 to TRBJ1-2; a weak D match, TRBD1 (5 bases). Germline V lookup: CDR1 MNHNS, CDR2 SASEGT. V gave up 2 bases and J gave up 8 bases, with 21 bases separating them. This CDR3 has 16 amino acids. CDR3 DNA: TGTGCCAGCAGTGAATTCGTAGGGGCAGGGTTCTTCGGCTACACCTTC. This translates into CASSEFVGAGFFGYTF.